This section outlines one T cell receptor (beta chain) sequence together with its context. What this receptor recognizes is not known. Base quality data are lacking; no much larger clone is found one base away. The time point label, read with the paper, signifies: recipient sample about 28 days before transplant, after cytoreduction. Blood samples were obtained from recipients approximately 28 days before transplant and at days 30, 100 and 180 after transplant. Nuclei Lysis Solution was used to extract genomic DNA from fresh or cryopreserved unfractionated peripheral blood mononuclear cells. This specimen belongs to a study of T cell clonotyping in hematopoietic cell transplantation (dated by TCRdb to the early 2020s). At the level of the whole study: Recipient samples taken before transplant were obtained following cytoreduction. A total of 135 blood samples were collected in the study from some 37 consecutive transplant recipients and their related donors. Recruitment of patients ran from late 2015 to early 2017, and follow-up continued until late 2020 or until death. Summary of the overall study and its limitations: Sample size was limited, and cells were not sorted, so CD4 and CD8 repertoire contributions could not be separated. Recipient repertoires showed only a small fraction of overlap with donor repertoires, and over 97% appeared de novo at the given depth. Inverse Simpson Index values from donors and from recipients before transplant predicted broader TCR repertoire diversity after transplant. Recipient TCR diversity fell after transplant, with pathologically expanded clonotypes rising progressively from day 30 to day 180.

V gives up 1 base and J gives up 4 bases, and the segment between their germline ends measures 14 bases. CDR1 and CDR2, per the germline V gene, are SGDLS and YYNGEE. Spanning cysteine to phenylalanine, the CDR3 consists of 16 amino acids. Of all the DNA, just the CDR3 is kept, 48 bases in frame from base 1. The immunoSEQ assay, a bias-controlled multiplex PCR using V- and J-specific primers, was used to amplify TCR beta CDR3 regions from genomic DNA. In a second PCR step, the CDR3 amplicons were tagged with a proprietary barcode plus Illumina adapter sequences. CDR3 libraries were sequenced on an Illumina MiSeq instrument. The authors' analysis ran thus. Export and quality control were handled in immunoSEQ Analyzer 3.0, while downstream analyses relied on R Bioconductor and Immunarch. Repertoire metrics were calculated using only productive rearrangements within the normalized downsampled data set. Clonotypes larger than 5 templates in the normalized cohort were defined as pathologically expanded. The Inverse Simpson Index served as the measure of repertoire diversity. The non-normalized data set was used for CMV-specificity analyses so that all clonotypes could be captured. This is the immuneACCESS table as TCRdb keeps it, with only in-frame sequences that have V and J called. A part of the clones is gone; compared with another copy, unresolved V genes explain less than half, and the rest is unexplained. Clonal size and the V and J genes are those of that table, whereas D and trimming came from the DNA. The sample table lists about 28,000 clones, under 95% of them with a count of one. The ten largest clones capture 2% to 2.5% of the sample.

The chain is encoded by TRBV9 joined to TRBJ2-2; the D gene identity is not certain. The origin of this receptor is a man aged 45-60 years with acute myeloid leukemia. Some clones in this sample may be carry-over from other donors' samples. The starting material was peripheral blood mononuclear cells, obtained before stem cell transplant. Here the CDR3 is given as CASSVQVPTATGELFF. The bases read TGTGCCAGCAGCGTACAGGTCCCCACGGCCACCGGGGAGCTGTTTTTT.